This entry is about one TCR beta chain. No antigen is known for it. The data stem from a study of cytomegalovirus exposure and HLA in healthy donors. The wider study: There were 90 million to 130 million unique TCR beta sequences, drawn from about 179 million T cells, in an earlier analysis. Within the Caucasian-associated ancestry cluster were roughly 81% of the approximately 400 genotyped donors. Findings of the study overall: Owing to their indistinguishability, certain V segments, notably TRBV6-2 and TRBV6-3, were excluded. With later analysis, a missense DCLRE1C variant became linked to TCR beta V- and J-gene trimming.

Germline V CDR1 and CDR2: SGHTS, YDEGEE. Losses at the gene ends were 3 bases for V and 8 bases for J; bases not matched to a gene: 1. CDR3 size: 13 residues. Amplification used 60 Vbeta primers and 13 Jbeta primers. The method was immunoSEQ multiplex PCR; TCRdb's version includes in-frame clones alone and lacks a portion of them. The data show fewer than 200,000 clones, 80% seen once. This sequence originates from a boy younger than 18 in good health and CMV-seronegative. The genes are TRBV5-8 and TRBJ2-1; 11 bases match TRBD1. The sequenced sample was PBMCs. CDR3 DNA sequence: TGTGCCAGCAGCTGGGGACAGGGGGATGAGCAGTTCTTC. Protein: CASSWGQGDEQFF.